Listed below are T cell receptor beta chains from one sample, sequenced in a study of cytotoxic CD8 clonotypes in ibrutinib-treated CLL. Here immunoSEQ multiplex PCR was the method, and the copy in TCRdb shows in-frame clones only, minus some. The sample has about 32,000 clones; around 75% are singletons. The material sequenced was PBMCs, taken at disease progression, from a patient treated with ibrutinib. These receptors were collected from a human donor with chronic lymphocytic leukemia. The CDR3 runs from the conserved cysteine through the conserved F or W. Each record gives: V gene, J gene, D gene, clone size, CDR3 protein, CDR3 DNA. The D gene is left open where the match is weak. The size entry is marked missing in some rows and otherwise reads once, few, many or a size class.

>TRBV2|TRBJ1-5|TRBD1|few
CASSEGTGGYQPQHF
TGTGCCAGCAGTGAAGGGACAGGGGGCTATCAGCCCCAGCATTTT
>TRBV19|TRBJ1-1|NA|NA
CASSMDRMNTEAFF
TGTGCCAGTAGTATGGACAGAATGAACACTGAAGCTTTCTTT
>TRBV7-9|TRBJ2-1|TRBD1|NA
CASSLVDRGDEQFF
TGTGCCAGCAGCTTAGTGGACAGGGGTGATGAGCAGTTCTTC
>TRBV5-1|TRBJ2-3|NA|NA
CASKRKETDTQYF
TGCGCCAGCAAAAGGAAGGAAACAGATACGCAGTATTTT
>TRBV1|TRBJ1-2|NA|NA
CTSSPGQGRDGYTF
TGCACCAGCAGCCCTGGACAGGGGAGGGATGGCTACACCTTC
>TRBV5-4|TRBJ2-3|TRBD1|NA
CASTERQGAEDTQYF
TGTGCCAGCACCGAACGACAGGGGGCGGAAGATACGCAGTATTTT
>TRBV2|TRBJ1-5|NA|NA
CASTKRSFEAPQHF
TGTGCCAGCACCAAAAGGAGTTTCGAGGCACCCCAGCATTTT
>TRBV4-1|TRBJ1-1|NA|NA
CASSQSRVRTEAFF
TGCGCCAGCAGCCAAAGCAGGGTGCGGACTGAAGCTTTCTTT
>TRBV6-5|TRBJ2-7|NA|NA
CASTAPREQYF
TGTGCCAGCACCGCCCCCCGCGAGCAGTACTTC
>TRBV4-1|TRBJ1-4|NA|NA
CASSQDTARAYEKLFF
TGCGCCAGCAGCCAAGATACAGCCAGAGCGTATGAAAAACTGTTTTTT
>TRBV6-5|TRBJ1-2|NA|NA
CASSRDGFSYGYTF
TGTGCCAGCAGCAGAGACGGGTTCTCGTATGGCTACACCTTC
>TRBV4-1|TRBJ1-1|NA|NA
CASRLTDLWDTEAFF
TGCGCCAGCAGGCTGACCGACTTGTGGGACACTGAAGCTTTCTTT
>TRBV5-1|TRBJ1-1|TRBD1|NA
CASGLGQMNTEAFF
TGCGCCAGCGGGCTGGGACAGATGAACACTGAAGCTTTCTTT
>TRBV6-6|TRBJ2-7|NA|NA
CASSYTYEQYF
TGTGCCAGCAGTTACACCTACGAGCAGTACTTC
>TRBV7-8|TRBJ2-7|NA|NA
CASSLGRSQQSYEQYF
TGTGCCAGCAGCTTAGGTCGCTCACAACAATCCTACGAGCAGTACTTC
>TRBV7-9|TRBJ1-2|NA|few
CASSLGPGGYTF
TGTGCCAGCAGCTTAGGTCCGGGGGGCTACACCTTC
>TRBV19|TRBJ2-4|TRBD2|NA
CASSMLRGGLTYIQYF
TGTGCCAGTAGTATGTTGCGGGGGGGCCTCACGTACATTCAGTACTTC
>TRBV5-1|TRBJ2-3|NA|NA
CASSLSAVTGTQYF
TGCGCCAGCAGCTTGTCGGCAGTGACTGGTACGCAGTATTTT
>TRBV27|TRBJ2-2|TRBD1|NA
CASSLFGTAGELFF
TGTGCCAGCAGTTTATTTGGGACAGCCGGGGAGCTGTTTTTT
>TRBV2|TRBJ2-5|TRBD2|NA
CASSLGLAGVETQYF
TGTGCCAGCAGTCTCGGACTAGCGGGGGTAGAGACCCAGTACTTC
>TRBV27|TRBJ2-1|NA|NA
CASTSGRGSYNEQFF
TGTGCCAGCACCAGCGGACGGGGATCCTACAATGAGCAGTTCTTC
>TRBV2|TRBJ1-3|NA|few
CASSPNSGNTIYF
TGTGCCAGCAGTCCAAATAGTGGAAACACCATATATTTT
>TRBV2|TRBJ1-4|TRBD1|NA
CASNRDSQNEKLFF
TGTGCCAGCAATAGGGACAGCCAGAATGAAAAACTGTTTTTT
>TRBV6-1|TRBJ1-2|TRBD1|once
CASRTGLNYGYTF
TGTGCCAGTAGGACAGGGCTTAACTATGGCTACACCTTC
>TRBV2|TRBJ1-3|NA|NA
CASVQASGNTIYF
TGTGCCAGCGTCCAGGCCTCTGGAAACACCATATATTTT
>TRBV6-5|TRBJ2-7|TRBD1|NA
CASSRQGGSYEQYF
TGTGCCAGCAGTCGACAGGGCGGCTCCTACGAGCAGTACTTC
>TRBV10-3|TRBJ1-1|NA|few
CAIRNSGGNTEAFF
TGTGCCATCAGGAACAGCGGTGGGAACACTGAAGCTTTCTTT
>TRBV7-6|TRBJ1-1|NA|NA
CASSLALGEGTEAFF
TGTGCCAGCAGCTTAGCCCTAGGGGAGGGAACTGAAGCTTTCTTT
>TRBV4-2|TRBJ2-6|TRBD1|NA
CASSRVTGQGAPGANVLTF
TGTGCCAGCAGCCGTGTCACGGGACAGGGGGCGCCTGGGGCCAACGTCCTGACTTTC